This note documents a single T cell receptor (beta chain) sequence. This clone was counted ten times or more. What this receptor recognizes is not known. It has no much larger one-base neighbor in the sample; base qualities were not kept. This record comes from a study of shared clonotypes between healthy human individuals (dated by TCRdb to about 2020). Regarding the complete study: The cohort included three men and a couple of women between 18 and 49 years of age. Per donor, three plates each were used for CD4 naive and CD4 memory, two for CD8 naive, and one for CD8 memory. Each donor's leukapheresis produced roughly between roughly 0.9 and 8.9 billion PBMCs. Libraries were prepared and TCR repertoires were sequenced by different laboratories using diverse techniques, in order to increase sequencing depth and limit assay-specific biases. To estimate repertoire size and how much clonotypes are shared between individuals, the study performed deep sequencing of blood TCR repertoires from roughly five healthy adults.

Here is what the overall study found, with its caveats: Compared with non-shared clonotypes, the clonotypes found in all four sorted-subset donors had higher generation probabilities. Incomplete sequencing was indicated by rarefaction of sorted-subset datasets, despite the large sequencing depth. Sampling was restricted to blood, and TCR repertoires in tissues likely differ from the TCR repertoires found in blood. Naive subsets generally had larger estimated clonotype richness than memory subsets. Pairwise subsampling indicated that sequencing depth was expected to affect the degree of clonotype sharing among donors. The small number of donors limited the genetic and exposure-history diversity represented. About 5% of naive CD4, around 4% of naive CD8, approximately 2% of memory CD4, and approximately 0.39% of memory CD8 clonotypes were shared across several donors.

Using the deep immunoSEQ assay, TCR CDR3 regions were amplified from genomic DNA by multiplex PCR. Extracted genomic DNA from each cell subset was spread evenly across all wells of several immunoSEQ 96-well plates, with each plate serving as a replicate. For sorted subsets, 150 to 250 ng of genomic DNA, equivalent to some 30,000 T cell genomes, went into each replicate PCR. The purified libraries were quantified using a Qubit 3.0 fluorometer, sized with a Bioanalyzer 2100, and then quantified again using the KAPA Library Quantification kit. Each immunoSEQ 96-well plate was sequenced on its own single-read 150-cycle Illumina NextSeq 550 flow cell. The authors' analysis ran thus. The immunoSEQ output contained only junctional sequences without quality scores, so filtering could not match that applied to full-length reads. Sequences were annotated with PyIR, a Python wrapper for IgBLAST v1.9, using IMGT germline references to assign V/J genes and CDR3. Reads were removed for weak V/J assignments (E-value above 1e-6), missing CDR3, stop codons, out-of-frame junctions, or ambiguous translated residues. A V3J clonotype was defined by an identical inferred V gene, J gene, and CDR3 amino acid sequence. The percentage overlap between two repertoires was calculated by dividing the number of shared unique clonotypes by the size of the smaller repertoire. RTK rarefaction, the Chao1 estimator, and Recon v2.1 estimates of unobserved clonotypes were used to assess repertoire richness. OLGA was used to compute generation probabilities for all TCRbeta clonotypes that the gDNA method yielded from several donors. TCRdb mirrors the immuneACCESS table, restricted to in-frame sequences. Some clones are absent from its copies; in checked studies, under half trace to an unresolved V gene, and the reason for the others is unknown. The V and J calls and clone size are taken from that table; D and trimming were inferred from the DNA. The sample includes more than 2 million clones, with 95% observed a single time. Of the sample, 0.13% is held by the ten largest clones.

The donors were healthy, HIV-negative adults with no recently reported acute infections or vaccinations. Every donor was a Caucasian adult living in Nashville, Tennessee, USA. Magnetic negative selection was used to enrich CD4+ T cells, after which naive cells were positively selected on CD45RA and the negative fraction became the memory subset. Blood was obtained by leukapheresis, after which PBMCs were separated by Ficoll-Histopaque density gradient centrifugation and cryopreserved in liquid nitrogen vapor phase. Analytical flow cytometry was used to check the purity and quantity of each magnetically sorted T cell population. Genomic DNA was isolated from every sorted fraction and measured by UV absorbance on a Nanodrop 2000c. The CDR3 has 15 amino acids, counting the end cysteine and phenylalanine. The only DNA kept is the CDR3, 45 bases in frame from the first base. Relative to germline, V is 1 base shorter and J is 0 bases shorter, with 9 bases between their ends. From a lookup of the germline V gene (reference sequence), CDR1 and CDR2 are GTSNPN and SVGIG.

This clonotype was obtained from a man aged 18 to 29 in good health. The chain is encoded by TRBV30 joined to TRBJ2-2, with the D gene not clear enough to name. Sequencing was performed on naive CD4+ T cells sorted from blood. The meaning of the sample's cell subset or site label: CD45RA+ positively selected. This receptor carries the CDR3 CAWSARAANTGELFF. Read as DNA, the sequence is TGTGCCTGGAGTGCTAGGGCCGCGAACACCGGGGAGCTGTTTTTT.